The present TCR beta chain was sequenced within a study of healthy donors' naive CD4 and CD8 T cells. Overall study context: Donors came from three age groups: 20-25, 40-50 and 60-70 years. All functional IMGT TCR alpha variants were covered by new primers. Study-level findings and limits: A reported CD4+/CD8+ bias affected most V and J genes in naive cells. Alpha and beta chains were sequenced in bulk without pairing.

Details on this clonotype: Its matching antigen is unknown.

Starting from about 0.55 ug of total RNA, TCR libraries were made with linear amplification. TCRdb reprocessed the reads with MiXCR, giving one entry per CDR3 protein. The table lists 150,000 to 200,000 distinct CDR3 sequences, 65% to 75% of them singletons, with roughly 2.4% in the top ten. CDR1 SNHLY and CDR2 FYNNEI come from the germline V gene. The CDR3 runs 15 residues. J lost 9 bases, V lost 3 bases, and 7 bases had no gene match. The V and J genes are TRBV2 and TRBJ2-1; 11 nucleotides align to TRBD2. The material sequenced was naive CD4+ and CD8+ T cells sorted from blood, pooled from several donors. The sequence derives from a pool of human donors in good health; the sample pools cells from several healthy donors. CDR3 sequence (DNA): TGTGCCAGCAGTGACCTAGCGGGAGGACAAAGTGAGCAGTTCTTC. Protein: CASSDLAGGQSEQFF.